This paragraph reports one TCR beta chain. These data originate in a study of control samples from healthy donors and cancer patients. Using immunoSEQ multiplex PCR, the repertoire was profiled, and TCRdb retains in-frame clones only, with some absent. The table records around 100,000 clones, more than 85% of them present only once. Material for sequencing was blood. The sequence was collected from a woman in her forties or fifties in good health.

In nucleotides, the CDR3 is TGCGCCAGCAGCTTGGAGTGGGGGCCCAACACTGAAGCTTTCTTT. It codes for CASSLEWGPNTEAFF. This chain connects TRBV5-1 to TRBJ1-1, with D maybe TRBD1 (6 bases). Germline-derived CDR1 and CDR2 are SGHRS and YFSETQ. The V end was cut by 0 bases, the J end by 2 bases, with 11 bases between. The CDR3 is 15 amino acids. Complete variable domain (other parts from reference TRBV5-1 and TRBJ1-1): KAGVTQTPRYLIKTRGQQVTLSCSPISGHRSVSWYQQTPGQGLQFLFEYFSETQRNKGNFPGRFSGRQFSNSRSEMNVSTLELGDSALYLCASSLEWGPNTEAFFGQGTRLTVV.